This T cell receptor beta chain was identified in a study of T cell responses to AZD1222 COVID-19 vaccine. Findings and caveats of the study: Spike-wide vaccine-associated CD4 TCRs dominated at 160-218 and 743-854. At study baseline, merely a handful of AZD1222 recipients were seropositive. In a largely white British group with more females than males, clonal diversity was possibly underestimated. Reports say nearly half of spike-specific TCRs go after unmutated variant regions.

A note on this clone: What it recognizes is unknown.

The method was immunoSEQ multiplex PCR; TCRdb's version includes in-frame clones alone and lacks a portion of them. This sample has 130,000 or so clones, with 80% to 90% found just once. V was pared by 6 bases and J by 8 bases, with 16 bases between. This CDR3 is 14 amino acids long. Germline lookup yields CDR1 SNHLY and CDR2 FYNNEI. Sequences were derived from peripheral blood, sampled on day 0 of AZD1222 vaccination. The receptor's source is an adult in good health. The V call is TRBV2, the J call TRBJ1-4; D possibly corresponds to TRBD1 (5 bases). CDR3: CASRLLGAREKLFF. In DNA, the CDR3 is TGTGCCAGCAGGTTGCTAGGGGCAAGGGAAAAACTGTTTTTT.